This T cell receptor (beta chain) was profiled in a study of T-cell memory formation after mild COVID-19. Study-level points and caveats: Cross-reactive memory appears to have joined, as suggested by some responding clones showing up in pre-infection memory.

The 5'RACE method, run with constant-segment primers, produced TCR alpha and TCR beta cDNA libraries (carrying sample barcodes and UMIs). TCRdb independently ran MiXCR on the 5' RACE reads; one entry per CDR3 protein. This repertoire shows 470,000 or so distinct CDR3 sequences, roughly 23% found once; its top ten account for approximately 12%. Concerning this clonotype: The antigen remains unidentified.

The germline V gene has CDR1 SGHTA and CDR2 FQGNSA. The V segment lost 5 bases and the J segment 2 bases; nucleotides outside the gene matches: 11. The CDR3 is made up of 18 amino acids. Sequenced material: PBMCs or a T cell subset sorted from them (not recorded which). This chain joins TRBV7-2 and TRBJ2-3; 12 bases line up with TRBD2. The TCR was taken from an adult woman who had mild COVID-19 (a few samples of this study predate the infection). Cell type and time point are not known. The CDR3 DNA follows: TGTGCCAGCAGCCCACCTAGCGGGAGGGCCGAGGACACAGATACGCAGTATTTT. This codes for CASSPPSGRAEDTDTQYF.